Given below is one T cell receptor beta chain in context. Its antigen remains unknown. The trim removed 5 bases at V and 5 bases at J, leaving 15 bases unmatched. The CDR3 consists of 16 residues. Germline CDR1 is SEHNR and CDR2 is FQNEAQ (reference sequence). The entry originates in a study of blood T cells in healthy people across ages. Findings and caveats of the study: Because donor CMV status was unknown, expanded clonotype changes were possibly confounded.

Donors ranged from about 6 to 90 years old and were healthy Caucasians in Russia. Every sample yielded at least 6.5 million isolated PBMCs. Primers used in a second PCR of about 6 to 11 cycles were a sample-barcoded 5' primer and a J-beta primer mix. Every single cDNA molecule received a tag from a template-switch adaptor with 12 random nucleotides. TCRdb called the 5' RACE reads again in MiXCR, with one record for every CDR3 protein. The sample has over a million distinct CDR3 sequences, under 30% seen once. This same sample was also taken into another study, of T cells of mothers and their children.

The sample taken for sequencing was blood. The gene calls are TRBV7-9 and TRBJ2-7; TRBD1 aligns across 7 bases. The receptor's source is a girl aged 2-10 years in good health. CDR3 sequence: CASSDQDRVLSDEQYF. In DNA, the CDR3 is TGTGCCAGCAGCGACCAAGACAGGGTTCTATCCGACGAGCAGTACTTC.